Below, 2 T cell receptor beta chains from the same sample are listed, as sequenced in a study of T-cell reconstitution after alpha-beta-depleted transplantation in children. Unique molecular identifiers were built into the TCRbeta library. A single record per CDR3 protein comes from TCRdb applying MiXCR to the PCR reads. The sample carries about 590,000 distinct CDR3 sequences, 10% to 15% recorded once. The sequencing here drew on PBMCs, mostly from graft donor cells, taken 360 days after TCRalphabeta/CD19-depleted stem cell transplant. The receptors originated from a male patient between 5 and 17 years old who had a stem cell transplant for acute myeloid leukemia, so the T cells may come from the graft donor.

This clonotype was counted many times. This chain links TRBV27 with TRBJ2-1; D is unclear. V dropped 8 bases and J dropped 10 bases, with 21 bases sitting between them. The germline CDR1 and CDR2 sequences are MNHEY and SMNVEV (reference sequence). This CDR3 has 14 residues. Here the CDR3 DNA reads TGTGCCAGCGCAAAGCTAGGGATTAGGGCCGAGCAGTTCTTC. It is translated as CASAKLGIRAEQFF.

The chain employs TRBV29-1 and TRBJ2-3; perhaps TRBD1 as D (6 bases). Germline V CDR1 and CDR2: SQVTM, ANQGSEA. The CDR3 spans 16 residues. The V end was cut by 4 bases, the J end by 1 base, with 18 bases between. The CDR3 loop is CSVGPLGGAGTDTQYF. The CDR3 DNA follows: TGCAGCGTTGGGCCCCTAGGGGGAGCGGGCACAGATACGCAGTATTTT.